This section outlines one T cell receptor beta chain sequence together with its context. This specimen belongs to a study of blood T cell repertoires in COVID-19. Looking at the study overall: T cells, B-cell-depleted T cells, or PBMCs supplied cDNA or gDNA.

Measured with immunoSEQ multiplex PCR; TCRdb has only the in-frame clones, and not every one. In the table there are about 98,000 clones, 86% of which are singletons. Germline lookup yields CDR1 MGHRA and CDR2 YSYEKL. With V trimmed by 2 bases and J by 8 bases, 11 bases remained unmatched. CDR3 length equals 15 residues. The sequencing sample was made of peripheral blood. This receptor was obtained from a man between 45 and 60 years old with acute or convalescent COVID-19. J is TRBJ1-2 and V is TRBV4-1, with 7 bases identical to TRBD1. CDR3 residues: CASSQTGATRVGYTF. CDR3 bases: TGCGCCAGCAGCCAAACAGGGGCCACTCGGGTGGGCTACACCTTC.